This T cell receptor beta chain was found in a study of PD-1 blockade in classical Hodgkin lymphoma. Described time point: newly diagnosed, previously untreated cHL patient sample. Purified CD4+ T cells were obtained from thawed PBMCs through magnetic negative selection. In regard to this clone: Its cognate antigen is unknown.

The V gene's germline CDR1 is SGDLS and CDR2 YYNGEE. The V end was cut by 2 bases, the J end by 5 bases, with 4 bases between. This CDR3 has 11 amino acids. TCRdb's table, derived via immunoSEQ multiplex PCR, lists solely in-frame clones and lacks some. The sample shows about 36,000 clones, approximately 90% of them seen only once. Study-level results: Why the repertoires differ is still unclear, perhaps disease activity or prior therapy. Lower baseline TCR diversity was reported for newly diagnosed patients than for healthy donors.

The J gene is TRBJ2-5, the V gene TRBV9; no clear D gene. The sample comprised CD4+ T cells from blood. This TCR was recovered from a human donor with classical Hodgkin lymphoma. The CDR3 sequence: CASSVRETQYF. DNA of the CDR3: TGTGCCAGCAGCGTGAGGGAGACCCAGTACTTC.